The rows below give T cell receptor beta chains drawn from one sample of a study of cytomegalovirus exposure and HLA in healthy donors. Sequencing used immunoSEQ multiplex PCR; TCRdb keeps in-frame clones, though not all of them. This table holds about 140,000 clones, approximately 80% found once. The sequencing input was PBMCs. The source of these receptors is a man younger than 40 in good health and CMV-seropositive. Each CDR3 is given with its conserved first and last residue. Each record gives: clone size, D gene, J gene, V gene, CDR3 DNA, CDR3 protein. A D gene is named only where the DNA matches it firmly. Some rows have no size entry. The others give once, few or many, or a class for an expanded clone.

>.|.|TRBJ2-5|TRBV7-6
TGTGCCAGCAGCCCCGGGGGTCCCGAGGGGACCCAGTACTTC
CASSPGGPEGTQYF
>.|TRBD2|TRBJ2-2|TRBV13
TGTGCCAGCAGCTCCCCGGGGGGGGGAACGGACGGGGAGCTGTTTTTT
CASSSPGGGTDGELFF
>few|TRBD2|TRBJ2-2|TRBV5-6
TGTGCCAGCAGCTTAGGACTAGCGGCTAGCGGGGAGCTGTTTTTT
CASSLGLAASGELFF
>.|TRBD2|TRBJ2-7|TRBV19
TGTGCCAGTAGCCTCCCGACTAGCGGGAAGGACGAGCAGTACTTC
CASSLPTSGKDEQYF
>.|.|TRBJ2-2|TRBV2
TGTGCCAGCAGTGAAATACGACAGGCAAGGGTCGCCGGGGAGCTGTTTTTT
CASSEIRQARVAGELFF
>.|.|TRBJ1-4|TRBV5-4
TGTGCCAGCAGCTTATATCAGGGCACAACTAATGAAAAACTGTTTTTT
CASSLYQGTTNEKLFF
>.|.|TRBJ2-7|TRBV6-5
TGTGCCAGCAGTCAGACTGCCTACAACGAGCAGTACTTC
CASSQTAYNEQYF
>few|.|TRBJ1-3|TRBV28
TGTGCCAGCAGTTCGAGGGTTAACTCTGGAAACACCATATATTTT
CASSSRVNSGNTIYF
>.|TRBD1|TRBJ2-2|TRBV5-1
TGCGCCAGCAGCATGGGGACAGGGAGGAGCACCGGGGAGCTGTTTTTT
CASSMGTGRSTGELFF
>.|.|TRBJ2-1|TRBV28
TGTGCCAGCGGCAACCAGGACAGCCATGAGCAGTTCTTC
CASGNQDSHEQFF
>.|.|TRBJ2-5|TRBV7-9
TGTGCCAGCAGCTCGACAGGATTCGAGACCCAGTACTTC
CASSSTGFETQYF
>.|.|TRBJ1-1|TRBV27
TGTGCCAGCTGGAGGGGGGGAACCACTGAAGCTTTCTTT
CASWRGGTTEAFF
>.|TRBD2|TRBJ2-7|TRBV19
TGTGCCAGTAGTATAACACTAGCGTCCTACGAGCAGTACTTC
CASSITLASYEQYF
>.|.|TRBJ1-5|TRBV15
TGTGCCACCGGGGGGAAGAGTTCTAGGAATCAGCCCCAGCATTTT
CATGGKSSRNQPQHF
>.|TRBD1|TRBJ2-5|TRBV6-1
TGTGCCAGCAGACGGACAGGGGGCGCAGAGACCCAGTACTTC
CASRRTGGAETQYF
>.|.|TRBJ2-4|TRBV25-1
TGTGCCAGCAGTGGACACGGGACCAAAAACATTCAGTACTTC
CASSGHGTKNIQYF
>.|TRBD1|TRBJ1-2|TRBV28
TGTGCCAGCGGACAGGGAACCTATGGCTACACCTTC
CASGQGTYGYTF
>.|TRBD1|TRBJ2-7|TRBV7-8
TGTGCCAGCAGCTTAGGACAGGGGGGACCCTACGAGCAGTACTTC
CASSLGQGGPYEQYF
>.|.|TRBJ2-3|TRBV19
TGTGCCAGTACTCTGGGGCAGGGTAATACAGATACGCAGTATTTT
CASTLGQGNTDTQYF
>once|.|TRBJ2-3|TRBV5-1
TGCGCCAGCAGCGCTCGCTCGGGCGGACTTAGCACAGATACGCAGTATTTT
CASSARSGGLSTDTQYF
>.|.|TRBJ2-6|TRBV6-5
TGTGCCAGCAGTTACTCGATCGGGGCTGGGGCCAACGTCCTGACTTTC
CASSYSIGAGANVLTF
>.|.|TRBJ2-7|TRBV5-1
TGCGCCAGCAGCTTCGTAACCGGGACTGCCTATTCCTACGAGCAGTACTTC
CASSFVTGTAYSYEQYF
>.|.|TRBJ2-1|TRBV6-5
TGTGCCAGCGCCCGCGGGATTACGTACAATGAGCAGTTCTTC
CASARGITYNEQFF
>once|.|TRBJ2-1|TRBV6-5
TGTGCCAGCAGTTACAGGAGCTCCTACAATGAGCAGTTCTTC
CASSYRSSYNEQFF
>.|.|TRBJ2-2|TRBV9
TGTGCCAGCAGCGTAGGAGGGTACACCGGGGAGCTGTTTTTT
CASSVGGYTGELFF
>.|.|TRBJ2-3|TRBV5-6
TGTGCCAGCAGCTTGGGGCAACCCACAGATACGCAGTATTTT
CASSLGQPTDTQYF
>.|.|TRBJ2-2|TRBV9
TGTGCCAGCAGCGGATGGGGGGTGGGTGAGCTGTTTTTT
CASSGWGVGELFF
>.|.|TRBJ2-7|TRBV28
TGTGCCAGCAGAGACAAACCCTACGAGCAGTACTTC
CASRDKPYEQYF
>.|.|TRBJ1-1|TRBV2
TGTGCCAGCAACCAAATATCAGGGAACCTAAACACTGAAGCTTTCTTT
CASNQISGNLNTEAFF
>.|.|TRBJ2-3|TRBV2
TGTGCCAGCAGTGATGCGGGCGCTATTACAGATACGCAGTATTTT
CASSDAGAITDTQYF
>.|TRBD2|TRBJ2-4|TRBV7-2
TGTGCCAGCAGCGGACGACTAGCGGGGGGGGCTCGAAACATTCAGTACTTC
CASSGRLAGGARNIQYF
>.|TRBD2|TRBJ2-7|TRBV4-2
TGTGCCAGCAGTAGGACCGGGACCTTTTTTGGGAGGGACGAGCAGTACTTC
CASSRTGTFFGRDEQYF
>.|.|TRBJ2-1|TRBV9
TGTGCCAGCAGCGTAGCGGAGAGCTCCTACAATGAGCAGTTCTTC
CASSVAESSYNEQFF
>.|TRBD1|TRBJ2-5|TRBV29-1
TGCAGCGTCCGTACCCGGGACAGGGGGTCGAGTGAGACCCAGTACTTC
CSVRTRDRGSSETQYF
>.|.|TRBJ2-7|TRBV28
TGTGCCAGCAGACCCCAGGTGTTTGACGAGCAGTACTTC
CASRPQVFDEQYF
>few|TRBD2|TRBJ2-1|TRBV5-4
TGTGCCAGCAGCCACAAAACCATTAGCGGGAATGAGCAGTTCTTC
CASSHKTISGNEQFF
>once|.|TRBJ1-5|TRBV5-1
TGCGCCAGCAGCTTACAGGGAGACAATCAGCCCCAGCATTTT
CASSLQGDNQPQHF
>.|.|TRBJ2-2|TRBV11-1
TGTGCCAGCAGCTTGGTCGACTCTTACACCGGGGAGCTGTTTTTT
CASSLVDSYTGELFF
>once|TRBD1|TRBJ2-2|TRBV5-4
TGTGCCAGCAGCCGACAGGGGAACACCGGGGAGCTGTTTTTT
CASSRQGNTGELFF
>.|.|TRBJ1-2|TRBV18
TGTGCCAGCTCACCACGTTCGGGGGTTGGCTACACCTTC
CASSPRSGVGYTF
>.|.|TRBJ2-2|TRBV11-3
TGTGCCAGCGGTCACTCGAACACCGGGGAGCTGTTTTTT
CASGHSNTGELFF
>.|.|TRBJ1-5|TRBV6-1
TGTGCCAGCAGGGACTCGGCTCAGCCCCAGCATTTT
CASRDSAQPQHF
>.|.|TRBJ1-1|TRBV10-3
TGTGCCATCAGTGAACCCAAATTTGGGGGGGACACTGAAGCTTTCTTT
CAISEPKFGGDTEAFF
>.|.|TRBJ2-7|TRBV7-9
TGTTCCAGCAGCTCTAGTTACGAGCAGTACTTC
CSSSSSYEQYF
>once|.|TRBJ2-7|TRBV6-6
TGTGCCAGCAGTTCGAGAGGGGGCTACGAGCAGTACTTC
CASSSRGGYEQYF
>.|TRBD1|TRBJ1-5|TRBV28
TGTGCCAGCAGTTTGAGGGGGCATCAGCCCCAGCATTTT
CASSLRGHQPQHF
>.|.|TRBJ1-2|TRBV19
TGTGCCAGTAGTGCTCAACAGGCCGGGGGTGCGTATGGCTACACCTTC
CASSAQQAGGAYGYTF
>.|.|TRBJ2-3|TRBV4-1
TGCGCCAGCAGCCAAGGTAATAGCGGATACACAGATACGCAGTATTTT
CASSQGNSGYTDTQYF
>.|TRBD1|TRBJ2-2|TRBV6-1
TGTGCCAGCGGAGACAGGGAGTTCATCGGGGAGCTGTTTTTT
CASGDREFIGELFF
>.|TRBD1|TRBJ2-7|TRBV2
TGTGCCAGCAGTGAAAATTGGGGACAGGTTTACGAGCAGTACTTC
CASSENWGQVYEQYF
>.|.|TRBJ1-3|TRBV7-8
TGTGCCAGCAGCTTAAGACAGGAGCCCTCTGGAAACACCATATATTTT
CASSLRQEPSGNTIYF
>.|.|TRBJ1-1|TRBV28
TGTGCCAGCACCGAACGCAGGGGCTTAGAAGCTTTCTTT
CASTERRGLEAFF
>.|TRBD1|TRBJ1-5|TRBV2
TGTGCCAGCAGCGGGGACAGGGGGACTGAGCCCCAGCATTTT
CASSGDRGTEPQHF
>once|TRBD2|TRBJ2-1|TRBV7-3
TGTGCCAGCAGCTTAGGCGGGAGGGCCTTCCGGAATGAGCAGTTCTTC
CASSLGGRAFRNEQFF